This TCR beta chain appears in the sequencing data of a study of cytomegalovirus exposure and HLA in healthy donors (dated by TCRdb to about 2017). Study-level background: In an earlier analysis of 587 of the donors, about 270 Gb of sequence data and 90 million to 120 million unique TCR beta sequences from 180 million or so T cells were reported. About 280 gigabases of sequencing data and around 85 million unique TCR sequences made up an early release that covered approximately 650 HLA-typed donors. Of the 350 to 450 genotyped donors, 81% were placed in the genetic ancestry cluster associated with self-reported Caucasian donors. The study aimed to test whether cataloging public T cell receptors could reveal signatures of past pathogen exposure. The study used immunosequencing to profile the T cell repertoires of 600 to 850 subjects and linked those repertoires to cytomegalovirus serostatus. A separate validation cohort of some 130 different subjects was used in addition to the roughly 700-subject first cohort. To predict cytomegalovirus infection status, the study brought together high-throughput TCR immunosequencing, statistical association of individual TCRs with disease status, and machine learning. In a later analysis, previously published TCR beta repertoires from 550 to 700 donors were re-analyzed and high-resolution HLA genotyping was added so that TCR occurrence patterns could be studied. Rather than drawing on any new phenotypic data, the later analysis identified candidate immune exposures from TCR beta sequences and the way those sequences occurred across donors. In an earlier analysis of around 540 of the donors, high-throughput TCR beta sequencing was used to judge whether each TCR beta V gene segment behaved as functional or pseudogenic. Donor age, sex, ethnicity and CMV serostatus were compiled together with the repertoire data. A later genetic analysis took genome-wide SNP genotypes for about 65% of the 666 donors and used that subset as a discovery cohort. All discovery cohort repertoires had been generated on a single sequencing platform. Both class I and class II loci were covered by HLA typing, at four-digit resolution. The number of typed donors differed by locus: 629-630 for A, B, C, DRB1 and DQB1; approximately 520 for DQA1; 606 for DPA1; and around 490 for DPB1. Roughly 5 DR-DQ haplotypes were treated as single units for association and clustering because of strong linkage in the cohort. Among about 400 genotyped donors of the cohort, an average of approximately 240,000 unique TCR beta nucleotide sequences was sequenced per donor, of which roughly 18% were non-productive.

V ends up 5 bases short and J 3 bases short, with an unmatched junction base count of 11. Including cysteine and phenylalanine, the CDR3 has 17 amino acids. Just the 51-base CDR3 DNA is kept, in frame starting at base 1. Reading the germline V gene gives CDR1 SGHAT and CDR2 FQNNGV. The method was the immunoSEQ multiplex PCR assay. A mixture of 60 forward primers for TCR Vbeta segments and 13 reverse primers for TCR Jbeta segments was used in the multiplex PCR. The CDR3 region of rearranged TCR beta genes was amplified from genomic DNA by a multiplex PCR assay. The amplified TCR beta libraries were sequenced on the Illumina HiSeq System as 87-base-pair reads. The authors processed their data as follows. Across the 700 or so repertoires, a later analysis counted tens of millions of unique TCR beta chains, roughly 11 million of which were shared by at least two donors. Raw reads were error-corrected and collapsed into unique sequences with a nearest-neighbor algorithm that merged closely related sequences to remove PCR and sequencing errors. CDR3 sequences were aligned to IMGT reference sequences to assign V, D and J gene segments. Each retained sequence needed at least a six-nucleotide match to both a V gene segment and a J gene segment. A rearrangement was called productive if the CDR3 had no stop codons and remained in frame with V and J, and every other rearrangement was called non-productive. CDR3 was defined according to IMGT convention as the region running from the second conserved V-encoded cysteine to the conserved J-encoded phenylalanine. The earlier analysis of about 590 of the donors excluded sequences that lacked an unambiguous match to a single V gene segment. In an earlier analysis of some 590 of the donors, V segments were called functional above 56.7% productive rearrangements and were called segregating when the between-donor standard deviation exceeded 5%. A statistical classification framework was developed to diagnose cytomegalovirus status using the catalog of TCR beta chain sequences. In a later analysis, TCR nucleotide sequences were compared against IMGT/GENE-DB human TR gene sequences so that V and J genes could be assigned. The TCRdist pipeline was used in a later analysis to assign CDR3 sequences and most-parsimonious VDJ recombination scenarios. In a later analysis, each TCR beta chain was defined by its CDR3 amino acid sequence together with its V-gene family, and reads lacking a unique V-gene family were excluded. To address suspected cross-contamination and a sequencing artifact, a later analysis removed under 600 highly shared, low-generation-probability nucleotide sequences. For each public chain, a later analysis derived a clonal expansion index from normalized ranks of inferred template counts within each repertoire. In a later analysis, generation probabilities were computed using a VDJ recombination model fitted to out-of-frame rearrangements, and the results were checked against IGoR. In a later analysis, hypergeometric tests were used to score TCR-TCR, TCR-HLA and TCR-CMV co-occurrence, with a repertoire-size bias correction applied to TCR pairs. To estimate false discovery rates, a later analysis permuted the HLA or CMV assignments 20 times. In a later analysis, co-occurring TCRs were grouped with DBSCAN, and TCRdist sequence similarity was added when clustering was performed within HLA-allele-positive subsets. Repertoires with fewer than 30,000 or more than 120,000 public chains were left out of co-occurrence clustering, as were about five repertoires with anomalous nucleotide sharing. Sourced from immuneACCESS, this table was stored by TCRdb with only in-frame sequences that have V and J called. A share of the clones is absent; for the studies checked, an unresolved V gene accounts for under half, and the remainder has no known explanation. D and trimming come from the DNA, and the V and J calls and clone size come from that table. The sample profile shows some 150,000 clones; about 85% of them were found once. The leading ten clones occupy about 2.1% of the sample.

The cohort consisted of hundreds of healthy bone marrow donors. At the time of sampling, all cohort members were nominally healthy, though unrecorded immune exposures were likely present. The donor tested CMV seronegative and was one of the 352 seronegative cohort members. Each donor provided a peripheral blood sample, and peripheral blood mononuclear cells were used for TCR beta sequencing. Genomic DNA was extracted from the blood cell samples with the Qiagen DNeasy Blood Extraction Kit. Comment on this clone: What antigen it recognizes has not been identified. Within one base of it there is no much larger clone, and no base qualities were kept.

Here is what the overall study found, with its caveats: A further reported finding was that TCR beta sequences accurately predicted the HLA-A and HLA-B alleles for most subjects in the first cohort. When HLA alleles, especially DR and DQ, strongly co-occurred, attributing TCR associations to individual alleles was difficult. V-gene and J-gene trimming of TCR beta chains was associated with a missense DCLRE1C variant in a later genetic analysis, and the association was replicated in an independent cohort. According to a later analysis, most CMV-associated TCR beta chains appeared to be HLA-restricted, and the HLA associations seemed to be driven largely by CMV exposure. In the study, approximately 150 TCR beta chains were listed as associated with cytomegalovirus. In vitro tests confirmed that a few of the cytomegalovirus-associated TCR beta chains recognize cytomegalovirus antigens. Linkage disequilibrium might explain the correlated functional status among segregating V segments, but an unknown experimental factor could not be ruled out. Because the 87-base-pair reads could not distinguish some IMGT-functional V segments, including TRBV6-2 and TRBV6-3, those segments were excluded. Specific HLA alleles were associated with over 15,000 TCR beta sequences at a false discovery rate of 0.05 in a later analysis. A later analysis found that HLA-associated TCR beta chains were more clonally expanded and had lower generation probabilities than equally common non-associated chains. Several of the top co-occurrence clusters appeared to be linked to parvovirus B19, influenza, CMV and Epstein-Barr virus, according to a later analysis. Across donors, most TCR sequences were observed very rarely, whereas some public TCRs were present in many individuals. The sequencing pipeline was judged likely to have produced a cluster of highly shared sequence variants as a technical artifact. Because counts were too low, approximately 15 rarely observed V segments, including chromosome 9 orphons, were excluded from the earlier analysis of some 540 of the donors. For the cohort, immune exposure information was limited to CMV serostatus. The authors suggested that the approach could potentially be extended to other disease states and immunological phenotypes. HLA typing was unavailable for some donors at each locus, so association tests used only the typed subset. According to a later analysis, TCR association rates differed among HLA loci, with DRB1 alleles showing the most associated TCRs and HLA-C alleles showing the fewest. In a later genetic analysis, fewer N-insertions in productive TCRs were reported among donors in an Asian-associated ancestry cluster than the roughly 700-donor mean. Sequencing depth was assumed to be roughly uniform across donors in the presence/absence analyses, though that assumption may not hold. The classifier was reported to diagnose cytomegalovirus status with high specificity and sensitivity in both the original cohort and the validation cohort. In this cohort, only TCR beta chains were sequenced, and detectable features were limited by the absence of alpha or paired-chain data. In an earlier analysis of 587 of the donors, most TCR beta V segments appeared in productive rearrangements about 87% or about 30% of the time, broadly matching IMGT annotations.

The rearrangement joined TRBV11-2 to TRBJ2-3; 10 middle bases align to TRBD2. Sequences were obtained from PBMCs. The receptor was isolated from a woman between 18 and 29 years old in good health and CMV-seronegative. The CDR3 is CASSQNPSGGGTDTQYF. The DNA sequence is TGTGCCAGCAGCCAAAATCCTAGCGGGGGTGGGACAGATACGCAGTATTTT. When the CDR3 is completed using the reference TRBV11-2 and TRBJ2-3 genes on either side, the full variable domain is EAGVAQSPRYKIIEKRQSVAFWCNPISGHATLYWYQQILGQGPKLLIQFQNNGVVDDSQLPKDRFSAERLKGVDSTLKIQPAKLEDSAVYLCASSQNPSGGGTDTQYFGPGTRLTVL.